This T cell receptor (beta chain) was identified in a study of shared clonotypes between healthy human individuals. The repertoire was sequenced with immunoSEQ multiplex PCR; TCRdb's copy has only in-frame clones and lacks some. The profile shows more than 2,000,000 clones, over 85% of them singletons. The CDR3 spans 15 residues. Germline CDR1 MNHEY, CDR2 SMNVEV (reference sequence). V gave up 3 bases and J gave up 6 bases; unmatched junction bases: 8. Study-wide points: Sharing of clonotypes among donors was expected to vary with sequencing depth.

With regard to this clone: No antigen is known for it.

This sequence originates from a man aged 18 to 29 in good health. Some clones in this sample may be carry-over from other donors' samples. The V call is TRBV27, the J call TRBJ2-5; TRBD2 agrees at 9 bases. The specimen was naive CD4+ T cells from PBMCs. Subset defined: CD45RA+ positively selected. CDR3 sequence (DNA): TGTGCCAGCAGTTTGTTTAGCGGGAGAGGGCAGACCCAGTACTTC. It codes for CASSLFSGRGQTQYF.